These 26 T cell receptor beta chains were sequenced from one sample in a study of T cell repertoires in cytomegalovirus infection. Each CDR3 protein gets one entry after TCRdb re-called the reads with MiXCR. The sample shows about a million distinct CDR3 sequences, approximately 31% of them seen only once. These receptors lack a known antigen. The starting material was cultured CD8+ T cells from PBMCs, obtained from culture after CMV antigen stimulation. Receptors were obtained from a human donor in good health (CMV status not recorded). Some clones in this sample may be carry-over from other donors' samples.

The rearrangement uses TRBV19 and TRBJ2-2, with 10 positions matching TRBD1. The CDR3 consists of 19 residues. J was trimmed by 0 bases and V by 5 bases; bases with no gene match: 12. CDR1 is LNHDA, CDR2 SQIVND, per germline (reference sequence). As DNA, the CDR3 is TGTGCCAGTAGTCCACACCCCCGGGACAGGGGTTCGAACACCGGGGAGCTGTTTTTT. Protein product: CASSPHPRDRGSNTGELFF.

The V and J genes are TRBV6-2 or TRBV6-3 and TRBJ2-7, with 12 bases matching TRBD1. After removal of 4 bases from V and 6 bases from J, the junction contained 7 bases not matched to a gene. The CDR3 is made up of 15 amino acids. Germline assignment: CDR1 MNHEY and CDR2 SVGEGT. The CDR3: CASSFNRDRGREQYV. The CDR3 region has the DNA TGTGCCAGCAGTTTCAACCGGGACAGGGGGCGCGAGCAGTACGTC.

This sequence joins TRBV11-2 and TRBJ2-2; 7 nucleotides match TRBD1. Trimming removed 6 bases from V and 4 bases from J; junction bases left unmatched: 5. Germline V gene sequence: CDR1 SGHAT, CDR2 FQNNGV. The CDR3 is 14 amino acids. The DNA for the CDR3 is TGTGCCAGCAGAAGGGCAGGGGGCACCGGGGAGCTGTTTTTT. This encodes CASRRAGGTGELFF.

Points on this clonotype: This sequence may be a read error, since a much larger clone differs from it by one base. The chain carries TRBV7-4 and TRBJ2-1; 9 bases align to TRBD2. Germline V gives CDR1 SGHVT, CDR2 SQSDAQ. The CDR3 consists of 15 residues. The CDR3 DNA sequence: TGTGCCAGCAGCTTTATAGCGGGGGTGTACAATGAGCTGTTCTTC. Translated, it gives CASSFIAGVYNELFF.

This rearrangement joins TRBV6-5 to TRBJ2-1, with D maybe TRBD1 (7 bases). Germline V gene data show CDR1 as MNHEY and CDR2 as SVGAGI. The CDR3 contains 12 residues. V lost 5 bases to trimming and J lost 8 bases, with 10 bases between them. The CDR3 bases are TGTGCCAGCAGTGTCAGGGGGGATGAGCAGTTCTTC. It codes for CASSVRGDEQFF.

This clonotype was counted a few times. The rearrangement links TRBV7-9 to TRBJ1-3, with 9 bases fitting TRBD1. The length of the CDR3 is 17 residues. The J segment lost 8 bases and the V segment lost 5 bases, leaving 16 bases of the junction unmatched. Germline values: CDR1 SEHNR, CDR2 FQNEAQ (reference sequence). The CDR3 bases are TGTGCCAGCAGCCATATACAGGGGGCGCGGACTCAGGACACCATATATTTT. It translates to CASSHIQGARTQDTIYF.

The rearrangement uses TRBV19 and TRBJ2-1; D perhaps matches TRBD1 (6 bases). Per germline, CDR1 LNHDA and CDR2 SQIVND (reference sequence). Trimming removed 3 bases from V and 9 bases from J, with 15 bases in between. The CDR3 extends over 14 amino acids. CDR3 nucleotides: TGTGCCAGTAGTATCCCAGGGGCCCCCAGTGAGCAGTTCTTC. The encoded protein is CASSIPGAPSEQFF.

The chain links TRBV18 to TRBJ2-5; 7 nucleotides line up with TRBD1. This CDR3 comprises 16 residues. Germline V gene sequence: CDR1 KGHSH, CDR2 LQKENI. V dropped 0 bases and J dropped 5; count of bases not matched to a gene: 9. CDR3 amino acids: CASSPPKTLRGETQYF. For the CDR3, the DNA is TGTGCCAGCTCACCACCGAAGACCCTCAGGGGGGAGACCCAGTACTTC.

This clonotype was detected only a few times. This sequence joins TRBV7-9 and TRBJ2-1, with TRBD1 matching 9 bases. The CDR3 contains 21 residues. Germline V gives CDR1 SEHNR, CDR2 FQNEAQ (reference sequence). V gave up 6 bases and J gave up 8 bases; unmatched junction bases: 29. DNA of the CDR3: TGTGCCAGCAGACCTGCCTTTTGGAGCGGGGACAGGGATTTATCTTTGGATGAGCAGTTCTTC. This translates into CASRPAFWSGDRDLSLDEQFF.

The V gene is TRBV5-6, the J gene TRBJ1-5; TRBD1 matches at 9 bases. Trimming at V came to 3 bases and at J to 0 bases, leaving 7 bases not matched to a gene. From germline, CDR1 is SGHDT and CDR2 YYEEEE. The CDR3 has 17 amino acids. CDR3 sequence reads: CASSSGQGWDSNQPQHF. The CDR3 region has the DNA TGTGCCAGCAGCTCGGGACAGGGATGGGATAGCAATCAGCCCCAGCATTTT.

This chain joins TRBV5-5 and TRBJ2-1; D call uncertain. V lost 0 bases and J lost 14, with 9 bases in between. The CDR3 totals 11 residues. The germline gives CDR1 SGHKS, CDR2 YYEKEE (reference sequence). The CDR3 region has the DNA TGTGCCAGCAGCTTGGGAGGAAGAGAGTTCTTC. Its protein product is CASSLGGREFF. Full variable domain (remainder filled in from reference TRBV5-5 and TRBJ2-1): DAGVTQSPTHLIKTRGQQVTLRCSPISGHKSVSWYQQVLGQGPQFIFQYYEKEERGRGNFPDRFSARQFPNYSSELNVNALLLGDSALYLCASSLGGREFFGPGTRLTVL.

The chain recombines TRBV29-1 with TRBJ1-1; D may be TRBD1 (6 bases). V lost 7 bases and J lost 3, with 15 bases in between. The CDR3 consists of 13 residues. From germline, CDR1 is SQVTM and CDR2 ANQGSEA. The CDR3 DNA follows: TGCAGCGCCACAGGGAGTTGGGACACTGAAGCTTTCTTT. It is translated as CSATGSWDTEAFF.

There are many counts of this clonotype. The V gene is TRBV7-9, the J gene TRBJ1-4, with D perhaps TRBD1 (6 bases). From germline, CDR1 is SEHNR and CDR2 FQNEAQ (reference sequence). Trimming pared 2 bases from V and 8 bases from J, leaving 12 bases between. The CDR3 runs 14 residues. CDR3 in DNA: TGTGCCAGCAGCTTATACAGGGATGAGGAAAAACTGTTTTTT. Its translation is CASSLYRDEEKLFF.

Here the CDR3 DNA reads TGTGCCAGTAATTTTGGCGGACCCTATGGCTACACCTTC. It specifies CASNFGGPYGYTF. This rearrangement joins TRBV19 to TRBJ1-2; D unresolved. Germline lookup yields CDR1 LNHDA and CDR2 SQIVND (reference sequence). The CDR3 length is 13 residues. V was clipped by 7 bases and J by 4 bases, with 13 bases between them.

This chain connects TRBV6-1 to TRBJ2-2, with 11 bases lining up with TRBD1. CDR1 is MNHNS and CDR2 is SASEGT in the germline V gene. The CDR3 totals 15 residues. V gave up 8 bases and J gave up 3 bases; unmatched junction bases: 5. DNA of the CDR3: TGTGCCAGCTCTGGACAGGGGGCGCACACCGGGGAGCTGTTTTTT. Its translation: CASSGQGAHTGELFF.

DNA of the CDR3: TGCGCCAGCAGCCAAGACCCCGGGACAGGGTGGGATACGCAGTATTTT. Its protein product is CASSQDPGTGWDTQYF. The chain couples TRBV4-3 to TRBJ2-3, with 9 bases identical to TRBD1. In germline, CDR1 is LGHNA, CDR2 YSLEER. Trimming removed 0 bases from V and 6 bases from J; junction bases left unmatched: 7. The CDR3 is 16 amino acids.

This clonotype was recorded a few times. The chain employs TRBV6-1 and TRBJ2-7; TRBD1 matches at 8 bases. CDR3 length: 13 residues. CDR1 and CDR2 (germline): MNHNS, SASEGT. J lost 6 bases, V lost 2 bases, and 3 bases had no gene match. The CDR3 protein is CASSEWTGIEQYV. Here the CDR3 DNA reads TGTGCCAGCAGTGAATGGACAGGGATCGAGCAGTACGTC.

This clonotype has just a few counts. The chain uses TRBV4-1 and TRBJ1-2; no clear D. The V and J ends lost 0 bases and 4 bases respectively, with 12 bases between them. The CDR3 loop spans 15 amino acids. From germline, CDR1 is MGHRA and CDR2 YSYEKL. The CDR3 spells CASSQERPQFYGYTF. DNA of the CDR3: TGCGCCAGCAGCCAAGAAAGGCCCCAGTTCTATGGCTACACCTTC.

The rearrangement joins TRBV7-9 to TRBJ1-2; no firm D call. Per germline, CDR1 SEHNR and CDR2 FQNEAQ (reference sequence). The V end was cut by 5 bases, the J end by 8 bases, with 15 bases between. The CDR3 is 13 amino acids. CDR3 in amino acids: CASSIPDPRGYTF. The CDR3, as DNA: TGTGCCAGCAGCATCCCCGACCCTAGGGGCTACACCTTC.

This clonotype was observed a handful of times. In nucleotides, the CDR3 is TGTGCCAGCAGCTTAGTAGTGGGAGTAGAGACCCAGTACTTC. The encoded protein is CASSLVVGVETQYF. This chain joins TRBV7-9 and TRBJ2-5; a possible D gene is TRBD2 (5 bases). Trimming cost V 1 base and J 4 bases, with 10 bases left between them. This CDR3 contains 14 residues. The germline gives CDR1 SEHNR, CDR2 FQNEAQ (reference sequence).

This clonotype has just a few counts. This chain links TRBV19 with TRBJ2-1; D is undetermined. Trimming removed 10 bases at V and 6 bases at J, with 7 bases between. CDR3 length equals 10 residues. CDR1 is LNHDA, CDR2 SQIVND, per germline (reference sequence). CDR3 sequence reads: CATGFNEQFF. DNA for the CDR3: TGTGCCACAGGCTTCAATGAGCAGTTCTTC.

This clonotype showed up just once. In DNA, the CDR3 is TGCAGTGCAAACAATGGGGTCACCGGGGAGCTGTTTTTT. This codes for CSANNGVTGELFF. The chain recombines TRBV20-1 with TRBJ2-2; D is uncertain. The CDR3 loop spans 13 amino acids. V was pared by 6 bases and J by 4 bases, with 12 bases between. CDR1 DFQATT and CDR2 SNEGSKA come from the germline V gene (reference sequence).

V and J are TRBV2 and TRBJ1-4; D possibly corresponds to TRBD1 (5 bases). The CDR3 runs to 13 residues. Germline V CDR1 and CDR2: SNHLY, FYNNEI. Trimming cost V 9 bases and J 8 bases, with 16 bases left between them. CDR3 nucleotide sequence: TGTGCCAGTTTCCGGGGGGTGCACGAAAAACTGTTTTTT. Encoded protein: CASFRGVHEKLFF.

The table lists this clonotype with a few counts. The V gene is TRBV4-1, the J gene TRBJ2-1; 7 bases line up with TRBD2. CDR1 is MGHRA and CDR2 is YSYEKL in the germline V gene. Trimming at V came to 0 bases and at J to 2 bases, leaving 16 bases not matched to a gene. This CDR3 is built from 20 residues. CDR3 amino acids: CASSQDPPAGLMATYNEQFF. In nucleotides, the CDR3 is TGCGCCAGCAGCCAAGATCCCCCAGCGGGGCTTATGGCGACCTACAATGAGCAGTTCTTC.

The chain has TRBV20-1 and TRBJ1-5; no clear D gene. Trimming took off 2 bases at V and 0 bases at J, with 14 bases between the two ends. The V gene's germline CDR1 is DFQATT and CDR2 SNEGSKA (reference sequence). This CDR3 region has 16 residues. The CDR3 sequence: CSARKFEDYSNQPQHF. DNA of the CDR3: TGCAGTGCTAGAAAGTTCGAAGACTATAGCAATCAGCCCCAGCATTTT.

This chain uses TRBV6-5 with TRBJ1-1; D is unclear. Germline-derived CDR1 and CDR2 are MNHEY and SVGAGI. The V gene lost 4 bases and the J gene lost 4 bases, with 13 bases spanning the gap. This CDR3 spans 14 amino acids. The CDR3 here is CASSWTGVATEAFF. The CDR3 nucleotides are TGTGCCAGCAGTTGGACGGGAGTGGCCACTGAAGCTTTCTTT.